This T cell receptor beta chain stems from a study of cytomegalovirus exposure and HLA in healthy donors. Use of 60 Vbeta and 13 Jbeta primers characterized the PCR. Clones were sequenced by immunoSEQ multiplex PCR, and TCRdb holds only the in-frame ones, with some missing. Of about 200,000 clones detected, more than 75% appear once; the ten largest clones hold approximately 1.9%. The germline V and J ends were trimmed by 1 base and 4 bases, with 10 bases remaining between them. The V gene's germline CDR1 is MNHNS and CDR2 SASEGT. There are 14 residues in the CDR3. The chain recombines TRBV6-1 with TRBJ1-2; unclear D gene. The clonotype comes from a woman younger than 30 in good health and CMV-seronegative. Sample: PBMCs. CDR3 coding DNA: TGTGCCAGCAGTGAAGGTGGCGGTCTCTATGGCTACACCTTC. Protein product: CASSEGGGLYGYTF.